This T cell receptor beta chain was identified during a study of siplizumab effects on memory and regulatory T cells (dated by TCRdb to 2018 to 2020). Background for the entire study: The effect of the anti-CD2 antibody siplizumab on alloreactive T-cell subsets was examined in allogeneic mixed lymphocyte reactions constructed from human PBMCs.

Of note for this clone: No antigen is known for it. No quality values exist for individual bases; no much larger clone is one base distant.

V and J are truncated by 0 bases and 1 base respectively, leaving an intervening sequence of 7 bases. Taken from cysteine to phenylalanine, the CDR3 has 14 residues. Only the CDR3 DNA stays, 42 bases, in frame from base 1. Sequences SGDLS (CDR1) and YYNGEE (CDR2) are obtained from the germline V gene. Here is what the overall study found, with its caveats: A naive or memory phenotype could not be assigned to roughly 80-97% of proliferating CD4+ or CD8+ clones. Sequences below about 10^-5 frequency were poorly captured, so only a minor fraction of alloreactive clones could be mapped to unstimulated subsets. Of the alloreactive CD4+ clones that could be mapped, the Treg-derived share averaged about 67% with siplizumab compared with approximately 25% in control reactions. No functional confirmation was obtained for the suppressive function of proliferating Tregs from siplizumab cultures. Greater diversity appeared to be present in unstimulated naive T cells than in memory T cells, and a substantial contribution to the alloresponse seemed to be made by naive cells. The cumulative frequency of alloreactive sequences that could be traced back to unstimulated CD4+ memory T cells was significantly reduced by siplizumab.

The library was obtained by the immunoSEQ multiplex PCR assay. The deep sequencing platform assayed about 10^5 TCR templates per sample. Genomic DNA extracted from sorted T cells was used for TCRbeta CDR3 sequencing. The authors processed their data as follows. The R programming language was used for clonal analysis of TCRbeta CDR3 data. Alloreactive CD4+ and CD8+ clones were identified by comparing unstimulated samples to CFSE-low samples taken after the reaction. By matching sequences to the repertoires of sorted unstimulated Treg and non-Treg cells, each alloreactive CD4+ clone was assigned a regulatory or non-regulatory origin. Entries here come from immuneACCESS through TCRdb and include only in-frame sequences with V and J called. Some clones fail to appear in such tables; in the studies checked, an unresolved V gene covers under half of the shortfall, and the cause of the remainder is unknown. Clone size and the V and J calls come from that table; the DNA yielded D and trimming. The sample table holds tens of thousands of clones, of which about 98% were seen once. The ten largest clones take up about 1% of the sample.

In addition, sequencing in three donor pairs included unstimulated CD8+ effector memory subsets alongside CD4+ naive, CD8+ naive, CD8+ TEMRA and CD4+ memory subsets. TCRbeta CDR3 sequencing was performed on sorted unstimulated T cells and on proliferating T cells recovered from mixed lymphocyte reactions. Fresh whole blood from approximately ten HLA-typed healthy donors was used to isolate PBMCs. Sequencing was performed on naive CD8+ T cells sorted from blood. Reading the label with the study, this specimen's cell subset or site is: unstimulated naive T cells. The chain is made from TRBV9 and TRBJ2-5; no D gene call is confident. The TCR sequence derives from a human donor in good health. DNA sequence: TGTGCCAGCAGCGTAGTTGGCCTCCAAGAGACCCAGTACTTC. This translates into CASSVVGLQETQYF. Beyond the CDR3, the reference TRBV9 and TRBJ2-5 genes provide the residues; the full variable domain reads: DSGVTQTPKHLITATGQRVTLRCSPRSGDLSVYWYQQSLDQGLQFLIQYYNGEERAKGNILERFSAQQFPDLHSELNLSSLELGDSALYFCASSVVGLQETQYFGPGTRLLVL.